Sequencing of this T cell receptor beta chain was carried out in a study of blood T cell repertoires in COVID-19. Produced via immunoSEQ multiplex PCR; TCRdb's table is partial and in-frame only. Of about 100,000 clones detected, approximately 91% appear once; the ten largest clones hold 4.5% to 6%. This clone occurred once. The CDR3 totals 15 residues. From germline, CDR1 is MNHEY and CDR2 SVGAGI. The J segment lost 6 bases and the V segment lost 8 bases, leaving 13 bases of the junction unmatched. The rearrangement uses TRBV6-5 and TRBJ2-3, with 8 bases aligning to TRBD2. Sequences were obtained from peripheral blood. The receptor was derived from a human donor in a cohort sampled during active COVID-19. The CDR3 DNA is TGTGCCAGCTCCCCGGGGGGGGGTCAATCGGATACGCAGTATTTT. It encodes CASSPGGGQSDTQYF.